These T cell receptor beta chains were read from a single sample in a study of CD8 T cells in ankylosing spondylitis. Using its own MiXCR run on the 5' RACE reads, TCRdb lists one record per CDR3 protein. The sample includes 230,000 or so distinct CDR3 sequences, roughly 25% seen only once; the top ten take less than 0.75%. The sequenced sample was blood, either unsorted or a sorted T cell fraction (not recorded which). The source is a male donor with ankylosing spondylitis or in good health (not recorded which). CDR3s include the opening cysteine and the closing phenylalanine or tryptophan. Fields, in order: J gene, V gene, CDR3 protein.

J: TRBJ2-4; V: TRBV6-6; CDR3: CASSYSTGNIQYF
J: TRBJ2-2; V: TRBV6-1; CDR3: CASPGTGTATNTGELFF
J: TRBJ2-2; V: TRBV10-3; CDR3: CATKVGTDTGELFF
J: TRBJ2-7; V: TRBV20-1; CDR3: CSALDSHSYEQYF
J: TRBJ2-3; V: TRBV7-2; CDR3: CASSLDLGSDTQYF
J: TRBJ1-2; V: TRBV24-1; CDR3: CATSDHGANYGYTF
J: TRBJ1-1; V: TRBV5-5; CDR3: CASSAAGQGEAFF
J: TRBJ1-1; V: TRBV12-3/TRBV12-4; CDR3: CASSPETVNTEAFF
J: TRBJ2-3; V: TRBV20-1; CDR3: CSARENTDTQYF
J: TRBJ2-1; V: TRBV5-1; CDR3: CASSLGPGYQGNEQFF
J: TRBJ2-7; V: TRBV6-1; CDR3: CASRRLGGAYEQYF
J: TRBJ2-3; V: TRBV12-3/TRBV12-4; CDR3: CASIILAGPGGDTQYF
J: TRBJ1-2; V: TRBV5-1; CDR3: CASSSDPLTGSYGYTF
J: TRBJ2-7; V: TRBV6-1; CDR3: CASSEARVDEQYF
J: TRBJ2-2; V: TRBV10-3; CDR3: CAISAKVNTGELFF
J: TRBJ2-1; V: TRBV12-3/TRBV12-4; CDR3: CASRRTSGGNNEQFF
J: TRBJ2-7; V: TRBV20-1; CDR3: CGGSGEGDSEQYF
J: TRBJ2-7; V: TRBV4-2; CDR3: CASSQYNRQGSSYEQYF
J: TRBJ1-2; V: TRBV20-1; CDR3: CSAEPGANYGYTF
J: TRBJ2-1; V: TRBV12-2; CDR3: CASRLRGPMYYNEQFF
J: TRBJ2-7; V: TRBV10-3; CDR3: CAISVGASGGGVYEQYF
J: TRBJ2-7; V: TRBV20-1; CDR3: CSAAGLAEVYEQYF
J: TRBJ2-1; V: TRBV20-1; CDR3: CSARNLAADSYNEQFF
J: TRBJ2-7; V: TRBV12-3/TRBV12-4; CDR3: CASTQGQGAYEQYF
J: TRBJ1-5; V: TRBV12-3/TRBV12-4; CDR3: CASSLIGRPAPQHF
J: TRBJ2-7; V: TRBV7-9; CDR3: CASSLGSSPGEQYF
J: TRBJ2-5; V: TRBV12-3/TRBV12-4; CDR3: CASSPQEQETQYF
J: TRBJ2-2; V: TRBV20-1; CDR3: CSVQGVRITGELFF
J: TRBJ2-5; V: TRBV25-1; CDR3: CASSTPTGSGLRTQYF